Given below is one T cell receptor (beta chain) in context. Antigen specificity is unknown. Regarding the study as a whole: The TCR gene usage of tumor memory CD4+ T cells clustered together with blood and lymph node memory CD4+ cells and with lymph node naive CD4+ cells. Whole repertoires were not studied in the larger cohort, only one V-J beta rearrangement.

The sorted Tregs were CD4+CD25+CD127-/low cells. Semi-nested PCR with Nested Universal Primer A followed constant-region reverse priming of full-length variable regions. One entry per CDR3 protein results from TCRdb running MiXCR on the 5' RACE reads. The sample includes 9,500 to 15,000 distinct CDR3 sequences, roughly 47% of them seen just once. Sequenced sample: tumor-infiltrating Tregs sorted from the breast tumor. The clonotype comes from a female donor with breast cancer.

CDR3 DNA sequence: TGTGCCAGCAGTCTGGGACTATACGATGAGCAGTTCTTC. It encodes CASSLGLYDEQFF. The rearrangement joins TRBV12-3 or TRBV12-4 to TRBJ2-1; 7 bases are shared with TRBD2. After removal of 5 bases from V and 8 bases from J, the junction contained 6 bases not matched to a gene. The CDR3 is 13 residues long.